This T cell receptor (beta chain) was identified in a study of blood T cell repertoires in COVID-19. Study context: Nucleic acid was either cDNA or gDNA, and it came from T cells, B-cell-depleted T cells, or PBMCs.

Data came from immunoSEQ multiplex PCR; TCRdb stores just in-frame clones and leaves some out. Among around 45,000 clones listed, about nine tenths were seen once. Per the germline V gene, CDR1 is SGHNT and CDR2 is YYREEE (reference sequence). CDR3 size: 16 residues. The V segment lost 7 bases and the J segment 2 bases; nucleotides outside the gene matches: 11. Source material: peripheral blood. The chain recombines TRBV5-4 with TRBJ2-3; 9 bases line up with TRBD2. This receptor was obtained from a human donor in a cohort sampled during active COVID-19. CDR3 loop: CASHEVLAGFTDTQYF. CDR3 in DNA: TGTGCCAGCCATGAAGTGCTAGCGGGGTTCACAGATACGCAGTATTTT.